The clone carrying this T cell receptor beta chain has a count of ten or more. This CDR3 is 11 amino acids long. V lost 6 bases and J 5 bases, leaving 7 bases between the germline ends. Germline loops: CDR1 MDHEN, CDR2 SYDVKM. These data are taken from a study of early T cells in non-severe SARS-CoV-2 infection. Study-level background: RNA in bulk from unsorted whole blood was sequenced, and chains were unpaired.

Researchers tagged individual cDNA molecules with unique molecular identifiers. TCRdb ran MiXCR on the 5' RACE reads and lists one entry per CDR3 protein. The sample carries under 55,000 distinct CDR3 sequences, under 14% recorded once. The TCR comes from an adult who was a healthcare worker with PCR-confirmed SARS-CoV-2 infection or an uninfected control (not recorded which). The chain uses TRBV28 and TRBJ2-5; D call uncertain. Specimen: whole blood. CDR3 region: CASSTRETQYF. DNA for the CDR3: TGTGCCAGCAGCACGAGGGAGACCCAGTACTTC.